This is a list of T cell receptor beta chains from one sample in a study of T cells in Graves' hyperthyroidism and ophthalmopathy. TCRdb independently ran MiXCR on the multiplex PCR reads; one entry per CDR3 protein. The data show around 620,000 distinct CDR3 sequences, with around 15% seen just once and 3.8% held by the top ten. The sample taken for sequencing was blood. All receptors come from a young woman with Graves' hyperthyroidism. Both conserved end residues are part of each CDR3. The order of the fields is CDR3 protein, CDR3 DNA, V gene, J gene, clone size, D gene. The D gene is left open where the match is weak. Some rows mark clone size as missing; the rest say once, few, many or name a class of expanded clone.

CASSRPGQQDFYGYTF	TGTGCCAGCAGCCGACCGGGACAGCAAGATTTCTATGGCTACACCTTC	TRBV4-2	TRBJ1-2	.	TRBD1
CASSSSLGRGTYEQYF	TGTGCCAGCAGTTCCTCTTTGGGCAGGGGCACCTACGAGCAGTACTTC	TRBV27	TRBJ2-7	many	.
CASRRWEETQYF	TGTGCCAGCAGGCGTTGGGAGGAGACCCAGTACTTC	TRBV2	TRBJ2-5	many	.
CSGGGPGNTIYF	TGCAGTGGGGGGGGGCCTGGAAACACCATATATTTT	TRBV20-1	TRBJ1-3	few	.
CASSQWGGGETQYF	TGTGCCAGCAGCCAATGGGGCGGAGGAGAGACCCAGTACTTC	TRBV2	TRBJ2-5	many	.
CASNQGRVYEQYF	TGTGCCAGCAATCAGGGCAGGGTGTACGAGCAGTACTTC	TRBV2	TRBJ2-7	few	.
CASSPGIRRFSTDTQYF	TGTGCCAGCAGTCCTGGCATCCGGCGGTTTAGCACAGATACGCAGTATTTT	TRBV6-1	TRBJ2-3	few	.
CSVCQHKRGRVTEAFF	.	TRBV6-1	TRBJ1-1	many	.
CASSPGTSGIQQYF	TGCGCCAGCAGCCCCGGGACTAGCGGGATCCAGCAGTACTTC	TRBV5-1	TRBJ2-7	few	TRBD2
CASRGAGTGKYTIYF	TGTGCCAGCAGGGGCGCCGGGACAGGGAAATACACCATATATTTT	TRBV12-3/TRBV12-4	TRBJ1-3	few	TRBD1
CASSLRDRAAYEQYF	TGTGCCAGCAGCTTGAGGGACAGGGCAGCCTACGAGCAGTACTTC	TRBV5-5	TRBJ2-7	many	TRBD1
CASSFYAENSPLHF	TGTGCCAGCAGTTTCTACGCAGAAAATTCACCCCTCCACTTT	TRBV28	TRBJ1-6	few	.
CASSEDSEYSSGANVLTF	TGTGCCAGCAGTGAAGATTCAGAGTACTCCTCTGGGGCCAACGTCCTGACTTTC	TRBV2	TRBJ2-6	many	.
CASSLAGGQNYGYTF	TGTGCCAGCAGCTTGGCTGGAGGGCAAAACTATGGCTACACCTTC	TRBV5-5	TRBJ1-2	.	.
CASSAHRVTTNEKLFF	TGTGCCAGCAGCGCTCACAGGGTCACAACTAATGAAAAACTGTTTTTT	TRBV7-3	TRBJ1-4	.	.
CASSLSLAGVGEQFF	TGTGCCAGCAGTTTATCTTTAGCGGGAGTGGGGGAGCAGTTCTTC	TRBV28	TRBJ2-1	.	TRBD2
CAGSLGSQTQYF	TGTGCCGGCAGTTTGGGCAGTCAGACCCAGTACTTC	TRBV12-3/TRBV12-4	TRBJ2-5	many	.
CASSEVGETEAFF	TGTGCCAGCAGTGAAGTCGGGGAGACTGAAGCTTTCTTT	TRBV6-1	TRBJ1-1	many	.
CASSRGTVNTEAFF	TGTGCCAGCAGCCGAGGGACAGTGAACACTGAAGCTTTCTTT	TRBV2	TRBJ1-1	many	TRBD1
CATSEPGLVNEQFF	TGTGCCACCAGTGAACCGGGACTCGTAAATGAGCAGTTCTTC	TRBV24-1	TRBJ2-1	many	.
CASSQEGKGRWRNTIYF	TGTGCCAGCAGCCAAGAAGGAAAGGGGAGATGGCGAAACACCATATATTTT	TRBV3-1	TRBJ1-3	many	.
CSVDVAGVGNEQFF	TGCAGCGTTGATGTCGCAGGGGTCGGCAATGAGCAGTTCTTC	TRBV29-1	TRBJ2-1	few	.
CASTSDLFTDTQYF	TGTGCCAGCACTAGCGACCTGTTCACAGATACGCAGTATTTT	TRBV11-2	TRBJ2-3	.	.
CASSFGLSLRRDEQYF	TGTGCCAGCAGCTTTGGACTTAGCTTACGGAGGGACGAGCAGTACTTC	TRBV7-9	TRBJ2-7	.	.
CSARTRGSSNSPLHF	TGCAGTGCTAGAACCAGGGGGAGTAGTAATTCACCCCTCCACTTT	TRBV20-1	TRBJ1-6	.	TRBD1
CASRDSRQGSYNEQFF	TGTGCCAGCCGGGATTCAAGACAGGGTTCCTACAATGAGCAGTTCTTC	TRBV5-5	TRBJ2-1	.	TRBD1
CASSQTRAGEQYF	TGTGCCAGCAGCCAAACCCGGGCCGGCGAGCAATACTTC	TRBV11-2	TRBJ2-7	few	.
CASSRGSNYGYTF	TGTGCCAGCAGTAGGGGTTCTAACTATGGCTACACCTTC	TRBV28	TRBJ1-2	many	.
CASMSLAQNIQYF	TGTGCCAGCATGTCACTAGCGCAAAACATTCAGTACTTC	TRBV11-2	TRBJ2-4	few	TRBD2
CASSLSNNSPLHF	TGTGCCAGCAGTTTATCAAATAATTCACCCCTCCACTTT	TRBV28	TRBJ1-6	many	.
CASSFKFLSQAYEQYF	TGTGCCAGCAGTTTCAAATTTCTCTCCCAGGCCTACGAGCAGTACTTC	TRBV6-2/TRBV6-3	TRBJ2-7	few	.
CASSSLDNTQYF	TGTGCCAGCAGCTCGTTGGATAATACGCAGTATTTT	TRBV9	TRBJ2-3	.	.
CASKASGSHEQYF	TGTGCCAGCAAGGCTAGCGGGAGCCACGAGCAGTACTTC	TRBV3-1	TRBJ2-7	many	TRBD2
CASSLNVGIQFF	TGTGCCAGCAGTTTAAATGTAGGCATCCAGTTCTTC	TRBV28	TRBJ2-1	many	.
CASSQAGSNTGELFF	TGCGCCAGCAGCCAAGCAGGGTCGAACACCGGGGAGCTGTTTTTT	TRBV4-1	TRBJ2-2	.	.
CASSLTGPGEQYF	TGTGCCAGCAGTTTAACCGGCCCCGGCGAGCAGTACTTC	TRBV27	TRBJ2-7	many	.
CASSVGESPYEQYF	TGTGCCAGCAGCGTAGGCGAATCCCCCTACGAGCAGTACTTC	TRBV9	TRBJ2-7	.	.
CASSQAGTGRDNQPQHF	TGTGCCAGCAGCCAGGCCGGGACAGGGCGCGACAATCAGCCCCAGCATTTT	TRBV3-1	TRBJ1-5	.	TRBD1
CASISRPGRSTDTQYF	TGTGCCAGCATCTCGCGCCCGGGGAGAAGCACAGATACGCAGTATTTT	TRBV28	TRBJ2-3	many	.
CASSFPSGRADEQYF	TGTGCCAGCAGTTTTCCTAGCGGGAGAGCGGATGAGCAGTACTTC	TRBV11-2	TRBJ2-7	many	TRBD2